The clone carrying this T cell receptor (beta chain) was recorded at least ten times. Individual cDNA molecules were tagged with unique molecular identifiers. TCRdb re-derived calls from the 5' RACE reads in MiXCR, one entry per CDR3 protein. This sample carries some 66,000 distinct CDR3 sequences, approximately 13% of them seen once, and the ten largest clones take roughly 8%. This CDR3 is built from 13 residues. V was clipped by 7 bases and J by 0 bases; unmatched bases: 0. Germline-derived CDR1 and CDR2 are ENHRY and SYGVKD. This sample is part of a study of early T cells in non-severe SARS-CoV-2 infection.

This chain joins TRBV10-3 and TRBJ2-1, with 7 bases that match TRBD2. The sample comprised whole blood. This receptor was identified in an adult who was a healthcare worker with PCR-confirmed SARS-CoV-2 infection or an uninfected control (not recorded which). CDR3 DNA: TGTGCCATCACGGGGGGCTCCTACAATGAGCAGTTCTTC. This codes for CAITGGSYNEQFF.